Below are 31 T cell receptor beta chains sequenced from a single sample in a study of CD8 T cells in ankylosing spondylitis. Study-wide findings and caveats: A TCR beta motif made of several highly homologous variants seemed typical of ankylosing spondylitis blood.

Each CDR3 protein is one row after TCRdb ran MiXCR on the 5' RACE reads. The sample carries fewer than 550,000 distinct CDR3 sequences, 5.3% recorded once. Their antigens are not known. Specimen: blood, either unsorted or a sorted T cell fraction (not recorded which). These receptors all come from a male donor with ankylosing spondylitis.

The sample holds many counts of this clonotype. This rearrangement joins TRBV18 to TRBJ1-3, with a tentative D call TRBD1 (5 bases). The germline V gene has CDR1 KGHSH and CDR2 LQKENI. This CDR3 is built from 16 residues. V was clipped by 6 bases and J by 2 bases, with 17 bases between them. The CDR3 sequence is CASSRAPPGAGNTIYF. In nucleotides, the CDR3 is TGTGCCAGCTCTCGGGCCCCGCCGGGGGCTGGAAACACCATATATTTT.

The chain recombines TRBV6-2 or TRBV6-3 with TRBJ2-1, with TRBD1 identical over 9 bases. The trim removed 6 bases at V and 2 bases at J, leaving 5 bases unmatched. CDR3 length: 15 amino acids. Germline CDR1 is MNHEY and CDR2 is SVGEGT. As DNA, the CDR3 is TGTGCCAGCAGCCCTGACAGGGGGGCCTACAATGAGCAGTTCTTC. It specifies CASSPDRGAYNEQFF.

This clonotype was seen repeatedly, ten times or more. The gene calls are TRBV5-8 and TRBJ2-5, with D perhaps TRBD1 (6 bases). V was trimmed by 4 bases and J by 4 bases, leaving 20 bases between them. CDR3 length: 16 amino acids. Germline lookup yields CDR1 SGHTS and CDR2 YDEGEE. The CDR3 DNA reads as TGTGCCAGCAGCCCCACCAGGGGCAGGATCGGAGAGACCCAGTACTTC. It specifies CASSPTRGRIGETQYF.

The table lists this clonotype with many counts. The rearrangement uses TRBV7-2 and TRBJ2-7, with D perhaps TRBD2 (5 bases). This CDR3 is 13 amino acids long. Between the trimmed V and J ends, which lost 2 bases and 3 bases, there was a span of 8 bases. Germline V gene data show CDR1 as SGHTA and CDR2 as FQGNSA. The CDR3 sequence: CASSLSGYYEQYF. CDR3 nucleotides: TGTGCCAGCAGCTTAAGCGGTTACTACGAGCAGTACTTC.

In its sample, this clonotype was seen many times. The chain employs TRBV20-1 and TRBJ1-1; 7 bases fit TRBD1. With V trimmed by 0 bases and J by 3 bases, 7 bases remained unmatched. The CDR3 runs 15 residues. The germline CDR1 and CDR2 sequences are DFQATT and SNEGSKA (reference sequence). The CDR3 DNA follows: TGCAGTGCTAGAGATCGGACAGGTGGTCACACTGAAGCTTTCTTT. It yields the protein CSARDRTGGHTEAFF.

This clonotype was recorded many times. V gene TRBV5-1 combines with J gene TRBJ2-3; 7 positions agree with TRBD2. This CDR3 has 17 residues. V shed 3 bases and J 2 bases; nucleotides not matched to a gene: 12. Germline V gives CDR1 SGHRS, CDR2 YFSETQ. CDR3 amino acids: CASSWVSGTTYTDTQYF. The CDR3 coding sequence is TGCGCCAGCAGCTGGGTCTCCGGGACTACTTACACAGATACGCAGTATTTT.

In its sample, this clonotype was seen many times. The gene calls are TRBV5-4 and TRBJ2-3; 7 positions match TRBD1. Germline V lookup: CDR1 SGHNT, CDR2 YYREEE (reference sequence). With V trimmed by 4 bases and J by 0 bases, 5 bases remained unmatched. The CDR3 runs to 15 residues. Written as DNA, the CDR3 is TGTGCCAGCAGCCGGGACAGAGCTAGCACAGATACGCAGTATTTT. Encoded protein: CASSRDRASTDTQYF.

The table lists this clonotype with many counts. This is likely a read error, given that the CDR3 carries no conserved phenylalanine or tryptophan at its end. The DNA is omitted, as the CDR3 cannot be located on it reliably, and the CDR3 follows TCRdb's listing. This sequence joins TRBV7-3 and TRBJ1-1; the listed D gene, TRBD1, was not tested against the DNA. Germline CDR1 reads SGHTA; CDR2 reads FQGTGA. The CDR3 has 10 residues if both end residues are counted. The CDR3 protein is CASSTEDSLV.

This clonotype was recorded many times. The chain links TRBV15 to TRBJ2-5; D remains unclear. The V end lost 8 bases, the J end lost 0 bases, and 10 bases lay between the germline ends. This CDR3 region has 13 residues. CDR1 LNHNV and CDR2 YYDKDF come from the germline V gene (reference sequence). The CDR3 DNA sequence: TGTGCCACCGTCCGGGCCTACCAAGAGACCCAGTACTTC. Its protein product is CATVRAYQETQYF.

This clonotype was detected many times. The gene calls are TRBV3-1 and TRBJ2-5, with 7 bases identical to TRBD2. The CDR3 runs to 14 residues. Unmatched junction bases numbered 8, after V lost 6 bases and J lost 4 bases. CDR1 is LGHDT, CDR2 YNNKEL, per germline (reference sequence). The CDR3 region is CASSQMGGGETQYF. The CDR3 bases are TGTGCCAGCAGTCAGATGGGGGGGGGAGAGACCCAGTACTTC.

This chain links TRBV7-8 with TRBJ1-1; D perhaps matches TRBD1 (6 bases). V lost 6 bases to trimming and J lost 1 base, with 12 bases between them. The germline CDR1 and CDR2 sequences are SGHVS and FQNEAQ. This CDR3 is built from 14 residues. This CDR3 reads CASRVGTSNTEAFF. In nucleotides, the CDR3 is TGTGCCAGCAGGGTCGGGACATCGAACACTGAAGCTTTCTTT.

This clonotype was detected ten times or more. The V call is TRBV6-1, the J call TRBJ2-2; no clear D gene. Germline-derived CDR1 and CDR2 are MNHNS and SASEGT. Trimming cost V 6 bases and J 5 bases, with 19 bases left between them. The CDR3 is 16 residues long. The CDR3 DNA reads as TGTGCCAGCAGCCAAACAGTTATTTCGTGGACCGGGGAGCTGTTTTTT. It translates to CASSQTVISWTGELFF.

The sample holds many counts of this clonotype. The V call is TRBV12-3 or TRBV12-4, the J call TRBJ2-7; D uncertain. V lost 1 base and J 2 bases, leaving 12 bases between the germline ends. The CDR3 consists of 15 residues. The CDR3 is CASSLGTLSPYEQYF. The CDR3 nucleotides read TGTGCCAGCAGTTTAGGCACCCTGAGCCCCTACGAGCAGTACTTC.

This clonotype was counted many times. The chain is built from TRBV29-1 and TRBJ2-5; D is possibly TRBD2 (6 bases). Germline assignment: CDR1 SQVTM and CDR2 ANQGSEA. CDR3 length: 14 amino acids. V was trimmed by 7 bases and J by 4 bases, leaving 19 bases between them. This CDR3 reads CSATKRQGGETQYF. The DNA of the CDR3 is TGCAGCGCTACTAAGAGGCAGGGAGGAGAGACCCAGTACTTC.

This clonotype was seen at least ten times. The V gene is TRBV6-5, the J gene TRBJ2-7; 11 bases map to TRBD2. The CDR3 contains 15 residues. The junction had 0 bases not matched to a gene; V was cut back by 0 bases and J by 2 bases. Germline CDR1 and CDR2: MNHEY and SVGAGI. The CDR3 is CASSYSGLAAYEQYF. The CDR3 nucleotides are TGTGCCAGCAGTTACTCGGGACTAGCGGCCTACGAGCAGTACTTC.

This clonotype was picked up many times. V gene TRBV11-2 combines with J gene TRBJ2-1; 7 positions match TRBD2. Germline assignment: CDR1 SGHAT and CDR2 FQNNGV. The CDR3 covers 15 residues. After removal of 5 bases from V and 6 bases from J, the junction contained 10 bases not matched to a gene. CDR3 nucleotide sequence: TGTGCCAGCAGCCCCGCGGGAGAACCCTCCAATGAGCAGTTCTTC. As protein: CASSPAGEPSNEQFF.

This clonotype came up many times. V and J are TRBV7-9 and TRBJ2-1, with D possibly matching TRBD2 (5 bases). The CDR3 is 12 amino acids. Germline loops: CDR1 SEHNR, CDR2 FQNEAQ (reference sequence). The V end lost 5 bases, the J end lost 12 bases, and 14 bases lay between the germline ends. CDR3 loop: CASSPPRRGQFF. Written as DNA, the CDR3 is TGTGCCAGCAGCCCCCCTCGACGGGGGCAGTTCTTC.

This clonotype was seen more than once but under ten times. The chain joins TRBV2 to TRBJ2-7; D uncertain. The V and J ends lost 6 bases and 4 bases respectively, with 4 bases between them. CDR3 length equals 10 residues. Germline CDR1 reads SNHLY; CDR2 reads FYNNEI. CDR3: CASREYEQYF. The CDR3 nucleotides are TGTGCCAGCAGGGAGTACGAGCAGTACTTC.

This clonotype occurred many times. The chain uses TRBV10-3 and TRBJ1-2; TRBD1 agrees at 9 bases. Germline lookup yields CDR1 ENHRY and CDR2 SYGVKD. V lost 5 bases, J lost 0 bases, and 7 bases stayed unmatched. CDR3 length: 16 residues. The CDR3 sequence is CAISTRDRVTNYGYTF. In nucleotides, the CDR3 is TGTGCCATCAGTACTCGGGACAGGGTTACTAACTATGGCTACACCTTC.

This clonotype was seen only a few times. The chain uses TRBV7-6 and TRBJ2-5; 11 bases are shared with TRBD2. The V and J ends lost 0 bases and 7 bases, in that order; junction bases with no gene match: 13. The CDR3 runs to 18 residues. Germline values: CDR1 SGHVS, CDR2 FNYEAQ. The CDR3 nucleotides read TGTGCCAGCAGCTTAGCGGCCGGACTAGCGGGTACCCTCGGGACCCAGTACTTC. This gives the protein CASSLAAGLAGTLGTQYF.

This clonotype is a singleton in its sample. The chain is built from TRBV18 and TRBJ2-1, with 9 bases identical to TRBD2. The CDR3 covers 20 residues. The J segment lost 13 bases and the V segment lost 5 bases, leaving 30 bases of the junction unmatched. Germline V lookup: CDR1 KGHSH, CDR2 LQKENI. CDR3: CASSTRMVAGADTPPLGQFF. As DNA, the CDR3 is TGTGCCAGCTCAACCCGGATGGTAGCGGGAGCGGACACCCCTCCTTTAGGCCAGTTCTTC.

The table lists this clonotype with many counts. The V call is TRBV5-1, the J call TRBJ2-3, with 7 bases lining up with TRBD2. Trimming cost V 5 bases and J 5 bases; bases outside gene matches: 11. Germline V CDR1 and CDR2: SGHRS, YFSETQ. This CDR3 contains 15 residues. In DNA, the CDR3 is TGCGCCAGCAGGATCCTAAGCGGGGCGGGAGATACGCAGTATTTT. It translates to CASRILSGAGDTQYF.

This clonotype was observed many times. J is TRBJ1-6 and V is TRBV20-1; D uncertain. Per germline, CDR1 DFQATT and CDR2 SNEGSKA (reference sequence). The CDR3 runs to 14 residues. V was shortened by 6 bases and J by 8 bases, with 17 bases between the two germline ends. CDR3 sequence (DNA): TGCAGTGCCGAGCGGCCAGGCACACATTCACCCCTCCACTTT. It encodes CSAERPGTHSPLHF.

This clonotype was detected many times. The chain uses TRBV7-2 and TRBJ1-1; no reliable D call. V shed 6 bases and J shed 6 bases, with 14 bases lying between them. Germline V lookup: CDR1 SGHTA, CDR2 FQGNSA. This CDR3 has 13 residues. The chain's CDR3 is CASSFRVVAEAFF. Here the CDR3 DNA reads TGTGCCAGCAGTTTCCGGGTAGTGGCTGAAGCTTTCTTT.

This clonotype was seen at least ten times. The chain carries TRBV27 and TRBJ2-7, with 7 bases that match TRBD2. Germline lookup yields CDR1 MNHEY and CDR2 SMNVEV (reference sequence). Trimming cost V 8 bases and J 4 bases; bases outside gene matches: 8. The CDR3 runs 13 residues. In nucleotides, the CDR3 is TGTGCCAGCGGAAGCGGGACTTCTTACGAGCAGTACTTC. It is translated as CASGSGTSYEQYF.

This clonotype came up many times. The rearrangement uses TRBV11-2 and TRBJ2-7, with TRBD1 identical over 9 bases. This CDR3 comprises 14 residues. V gave up 1 base and J gave up 9 bases; unmatched junction bases: 7. The germline CDR1 and CDR2 sequences are SGHAT and FQNNGV. The CDR3, as DNA: TGTGCCAGCAGCTTAGGGCCGGGACAGGGTGCGCAGTACTTC. Translation: CASSLGPGQGAQYF.

This clonotype was seen more than once but under ten times. The CDR3 region has the DNA TGTGCCAGCAGCCCTGCTGGGCTAGCGGGGGGGCCAGAGACCCAGTACTTC. Its protein is CASSPAGLAGGPETQYF. The J gene is TRBJ2-5, the V gene TRBV7-9; 12 positions match TRBD2. CDR3 length: 17 residues. Germline V gene lookup returns CDR1 SEHNR and CDR2 FQNEAQ (reference sequence). The V segment lost 5 bases and the J segment 4 bases; nucleotides outside the gene matches: 11.

This chain uses TRBV7-2 with TRBJ2-7; D is perhaps TRBD1 or TRBD2 (6 bases each). The CDR3 extends over 15 amino acids. CDR1 is SGHTA and CDR2 is FQGNSA in the germline V gene. The ends were cut back, 5 bases at V and 2 bases at J, with 16 bases in the middle. The CDR3, as DNA: TGTGCCAGCAGCCCCGGGGGCCTCATAACCTACGAGCAGTACTTC. This codes for CASSPGGLITYEQYF.

This clonotype was counted at least ten times. This chain connects TRBV7-9 to TRBJ1-2, with TRBD1 as a possible D gene (5 bases). Germline lookup yields CDR1 SEHNR and CDR2 FQNEAQ (reference sequence). The CDR3 contains 15 residues. Trimming took 5 bases from V and 0 from J, leaving 13 bases between them. The CDR3: CASSIGTAANYGYTF. The CDR3 DNA is TGTGCCAGCAGCATTGGGACCGCCGCTAACTATGGCTACACCTTC.

There are many counts of this clonotype. V and J are TRBV25-1 and TRBJ1-6; D is unclear. The CDR3 is 13 amino acids. Trimming took off 4 bases at V and 5 bases at J, with 6 bases between the two ends. Germline V gives CDR1 MGHDK, CDR2 SYGVNS. This CDR3 reads CASSVLNNSPLHF. The CDR3 region has the DNA TGTGCCAGCAGTGTGCTCAATAATTCACCCCTCCACTTT.

In its sample, this clonotype was seen many times. J is TRBJ1-2 and V is TRBV7-2; D not certain. V was trimmed by 8 bases and J by 4 bases, leaving 17 bases between them. Germline values: CDR1 SGHTA, CDR2 FQGNSA. The CDR3 sequence is 14 residues long. This chain's CDR3 is CASPSPLALYGYTF. The CDR3 nucleotides read TGTGCCAGCCCCTCCCCGCTAGCCCTCTATGGCTACACCTTC. Filled out from reference TRBV7-2 and TRBJ1-2, the complete variable domain reads GAGVSQSPSNKVTEKGKDVELRCDPISGHTALYWYRQSLGQGLEFLIYFQGNSAPDKSGLPSDRFSAERTGGSVSTLTIQRTQQEDSAVYLCASPSPLALYGYTFGSGTRLTVV.